Below, 4 T cell receptor beta chains from the same sample are listed, as sequenced in a study of breast tumors, draining lymph nodes, adjacent tissues. Breast cancer patients provided tissue from their axillary draining lymph nodes. TCRdb re-derived calls from the multiplex PCR reads in MiXCR, one entry per CDR3 protein. The sample consists of under 150,000 distinct CDR3 sequences, 20% of them appearing once. Source material: axillary lymph node tissue. The receptors stem from a female donor with breast cancer. Some clones in this sample may be carry-over from other donors' samples.

This clonotype came up many times. The genes are TRBV20-1 and TRBJ2-5; D perhaps matches TRBD1 (6 bases). CDR3 length: 15 residues. Germline V lookup: CDR1 DFQATT, CDR2 SNEGSKA (reference sequence). Trimming left V 5 bases short and J 2 bases short, with 18 bases between. The DNA of the CDR3 is TGCAGTGCTGGTTTCACAGGGATCGGACAAGAGACCCAGTACTTC. Its translation is CSAGFTGIGQETQYF.

This clonotype was seen many times. The CDR3 sequence is CASSSRRYGYTF. Here the CDR3 DNA reads TGTGCCAGCAGCTCCCGGAGGTATGGCTACACCTTC. This rearrangement joins TRBV5-6 to TRBJ1-2; no reliable D call. V shed 3 bases and J shed 5 bases, with 8 bases lying between them. Germline V lookup: CDR1 SGHDT, CDR2 YYEEEE. The CDR3 runs 12 residues.

This clonotype has a count of ten or more. J is TRBJ2-1 and V is TRBV7-8; D is possibly TRBD2 (6 bases). CDR3 size: 13 residues. The germline gives CDR1 SGHVS, CDR2 FQNEAQ. With 4 bases removed from V and 15 bases from J, the gap between germline ends came to 19 bases. CDR3 nucleotides: TGTGCCAGCAGCTCTCCGCGACTAGTTTTGCTGTTCTTC. Amino acids: CASSSPRLVLLFF.

This clonotype was picked up a small number of times. The junction shows a germline mismatch at one end, possibly a read error. The J gene is TRBJ2-3, the V gene TRBV6-1; possibly TRBD2 for D (5 bases). The germline V gene has CDR1 MNHNS and CDR2 SASEGT. The CDR3 sequence is 15 residues long. The CDR3 nucleotides are TGTGCCAGCAATGAAATAACCCACGCGGGTGATACGCAGTATTTT. Translating gives CASNEITHAGDTQYF.